This T cell receptor (beta chain) was documented in a study of cytotoxic CD8 clonotypes in ibrutinib-treated CLL. The sample holds a few counts of this clone. Germline V gene sequence: CDR1 SGDLS, CDR2 YYNGEE. Losses at the gene ends were 0 bases for V and 4 bases for J; bases not matched to a gene: 4. The CDR3 extends over 15 amino acids. Libraries were prepared by immunoSEQ multiplex PCR; TCRdb keeps only in-frame clonotypes and omits some of them. There are about 330,000 clones in the sample; 67% occur only once, and 6.3% lies in the top ten. The receptor was isolated from a human donor with chronic lymphocytic leukemia. Sequenced here: PBMCs, sampled after 36 months of ibrutinib treatment. This rearrangement joins TRBV9 to TRBJ2-1; 7 bases match TRBD2. CDR3 amino acids: CASSVGSSGYNEQFF. The CDR3 nucleotides read TGTGCCAGCAGCGTAGGATCTAGCGGATACAATGAGCAGTTCTTC. The variable domain in full, completed from reference TRBV9 and TRBJ2-1, reads DSGVTQTPKHLITATGQRVTLRCSPRSGDLSVYWYQQSLDQGLQFLIQYYNGEERAKGNILERFSAQQFPDLHSELNLSSLELGDSALYFCASSVGSSGYNEQFFGPGTRLTVL.